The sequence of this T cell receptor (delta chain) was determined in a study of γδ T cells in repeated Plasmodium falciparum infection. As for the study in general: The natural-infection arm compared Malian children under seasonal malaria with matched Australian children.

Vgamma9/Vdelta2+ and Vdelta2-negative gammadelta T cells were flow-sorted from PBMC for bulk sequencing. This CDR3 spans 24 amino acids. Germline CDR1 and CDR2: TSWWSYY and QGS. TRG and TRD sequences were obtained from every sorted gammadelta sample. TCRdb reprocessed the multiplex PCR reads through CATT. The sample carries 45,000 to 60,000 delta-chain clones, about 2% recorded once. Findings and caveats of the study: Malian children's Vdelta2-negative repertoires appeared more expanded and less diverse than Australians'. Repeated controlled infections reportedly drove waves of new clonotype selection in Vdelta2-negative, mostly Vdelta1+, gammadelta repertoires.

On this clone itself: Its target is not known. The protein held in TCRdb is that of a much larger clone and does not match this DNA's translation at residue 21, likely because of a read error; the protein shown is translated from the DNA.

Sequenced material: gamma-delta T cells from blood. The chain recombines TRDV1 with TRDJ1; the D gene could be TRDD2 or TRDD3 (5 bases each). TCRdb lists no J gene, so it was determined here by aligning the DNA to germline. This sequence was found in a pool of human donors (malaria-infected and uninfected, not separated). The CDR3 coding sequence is TGTGCTCTTGGGGGTTTTAACTGCCATATTCCTTCGTGCCAGTACTTGGGGTCGGCCGATAGACTCATCTTT. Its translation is CALGGFNCHIPSCQYLGSADRLIF.